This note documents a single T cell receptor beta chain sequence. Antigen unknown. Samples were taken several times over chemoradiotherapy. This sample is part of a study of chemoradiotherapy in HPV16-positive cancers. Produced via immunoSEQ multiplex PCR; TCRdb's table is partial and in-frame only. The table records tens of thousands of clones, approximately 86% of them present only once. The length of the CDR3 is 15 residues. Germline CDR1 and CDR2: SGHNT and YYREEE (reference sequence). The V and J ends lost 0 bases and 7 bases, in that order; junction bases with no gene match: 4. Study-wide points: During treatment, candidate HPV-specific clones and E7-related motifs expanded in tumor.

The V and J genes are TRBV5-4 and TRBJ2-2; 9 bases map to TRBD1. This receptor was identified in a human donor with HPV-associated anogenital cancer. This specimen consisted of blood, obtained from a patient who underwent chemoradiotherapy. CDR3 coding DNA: TGTGCCAGCAGCTTGGACAGGGGGCAGGGCGGGGAGCTGTTTTTT. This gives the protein CASSLDRGQGGELFF.